These T cell receptor beta chains were read from a single sample in a study of control samples from healthy donors and cancer patients. The data were produced by immunoSEQ multiplex PCR, yet TCRdb's version contains in-frame clones alone and is incomplete. The table includes about 130,000 clones, over 85% detected once. Input material: blood. Source of these receptors: a man younger than 30 in good health. Each CDR3 is given with its conserved first and last residue. A D gene is named only where the DNA matches it firmly. Clone size appears in some rows only: once, few, many, or a class for an expanded clone.

j_gene,v_gene,d_gene,abundance,CDR3aa,CDR3nt
TRBJ2-2,TRBV6-4,-,-,CASSPKLDLLTGELFF,TGTGCCAGCAGTCCCAAACTGGACCTTTTGACCGGGGAGCTGTTTTTT
TRBJ2-3,TRBV7-6,TRBD2,once,CASSLDAPITTSRDTQYF,TGTGCCAGCAGCTTAGACGCACCGATAACGACTAGCAGGGATACGCAGTATTTT
TRBJ1-1,TRBV3-1/TRBV3-2,-,-,CASSQVPGDTEAFF,TGTGCCAGCAGCCAAGTTCCAGGGGACACTGAAGCTTTCTTT
TRBJ2-7,TRBV29-1,-,-,CSVGGVYEQYF,TGCAGCGTCGGAGGGGTCTACGAGCAGTACTTC
TRBJ1-2,TRBV4-2,-,-,CASSHGGREIYGYTF,TGTGCCAGCAGCCATGGGGGGAGGGAAATCTATGGCTACACCTTC
TRBJ1-3,TRBV5-1,TRBD1,-,CASSLVEGAVNTIYF,TGCGCCAGCAGCTTGGTGGAGGGGGCGGTGAACACCATATATTTT
TRBJ2-7,TRBV5-1,-,-,CASSLYGERYEQYF,TGCGCCAGCAGCTTGTACGGGGAACGCTACGAGCAGTACTTC
TRBJ2-2,TRBV7-3,-,few,CASSIPHTGELFF,TGTGCCAGCAGCATTCCGCACACCGGGGAGCTGTTTTTT
TRBJ1-2,TRBV19,-,-,CASSIRLGDHYGYTF,TGTGCCAGTAGTATCCGCTTAGGGGATCACTATGGCTACACCTTC
TRBJ2-7,TRBV19,-,once,CASGNGDEQYF,TGTGCCAGTGGCAACGGCGACGAGCAGTACTTC
TRBJ2-5,TRBV3-1/TRBV3-2,TRBD2,-,CASSRGGAEETQYF,TGTGCCAGCAGCCGCGGGGGGGCCGAGGAGACCCAGTACTTC